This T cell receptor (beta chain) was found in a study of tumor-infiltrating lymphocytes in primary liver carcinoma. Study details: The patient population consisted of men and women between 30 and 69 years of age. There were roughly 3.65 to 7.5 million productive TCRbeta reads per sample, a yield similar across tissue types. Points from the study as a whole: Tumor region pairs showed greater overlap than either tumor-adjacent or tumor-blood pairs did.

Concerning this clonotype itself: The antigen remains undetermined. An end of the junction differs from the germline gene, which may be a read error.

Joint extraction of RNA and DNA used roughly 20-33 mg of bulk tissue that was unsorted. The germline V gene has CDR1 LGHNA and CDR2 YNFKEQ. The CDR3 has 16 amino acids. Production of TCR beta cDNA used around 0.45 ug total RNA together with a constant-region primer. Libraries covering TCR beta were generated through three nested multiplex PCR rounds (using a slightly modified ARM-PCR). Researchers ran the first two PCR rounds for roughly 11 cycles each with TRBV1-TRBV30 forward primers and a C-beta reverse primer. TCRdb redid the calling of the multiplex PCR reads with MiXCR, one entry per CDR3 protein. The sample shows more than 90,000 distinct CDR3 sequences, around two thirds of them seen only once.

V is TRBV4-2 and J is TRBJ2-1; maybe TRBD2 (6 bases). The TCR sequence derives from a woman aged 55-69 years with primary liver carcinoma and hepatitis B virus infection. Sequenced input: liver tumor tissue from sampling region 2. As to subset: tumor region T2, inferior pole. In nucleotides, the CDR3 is TGCGCCAGCAGCCAAGATGGAGGGAACCCCTACAATGAGCACTTCTTC. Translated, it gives CASSQDGGNPYNEHFF.